The 15 T cell receptor beta chains below all came from one sample that was sequenced in a study of OX40 agonist ivuxolimab in advanced cancers. TCRdb's copy holds only in-frame clones and misses some; the assay was immunoSEQ multiplex PCR. The data show approximately 40,000 clones, over 75% seen once. The material was CD4+ or CD8+ T cells sorted from blood, obtained in a trial of the OX40 agonist ivuxolimab. The receptor set was obtained from an adult with an advanced solid tumor such as melanoma, head and neck, liver or kidney cancer.

This clone came up once. The chain links TRBV19 to TRBJ1-5; D ambiguous. The ends were cut back, 1 base at V and 7 bases at J, with 11 bases in the middle. CDR3 length: 14 residues. The V gene's germline CDR1 is LNHDA and CDR2 SQIVND (reference sequence). CDR3 amino acids: CASSIGAGFQPQHF. CDR3 sequence (DNA): TGTGCCAGTAGTATAGGGGCCGGATTCCAGCCCCAGCATTTT.

This clone occurred once. The genes are TRBV6-5 and TRBJ1-1; D may be TRBD1 (6 bases). The length of the CDR3 is 15 residues. The V end was cut by 6 bases, the J end by 5 bases, with 19 bases between. The V gene's germline CDR1 is MNHEY and CDR2 SVGAGI. CDR3: CASSPPDRRITEAFF. The CDR3 DNA is TGTGCCAGCAGCCCCCCTGACAGGCGGATAACTGAAGCTTTCTTT.

The rearrangement links TRBV7-8 to TRBJ2-7; TRBD1 agrees at 9 bases. Germline trimming cut 1 base from V and 3 bases from J; bases unmatched to any gene: 4. CDR3 size: 15 residues. Germline V gives CDR1 SGHVS, CDR2 FQNEAQ. CDR3 DNA sequence: TGTGCCAGCAGCTTAGGGACAGGGGACTTCTACGAGCAGTACTTC. Translated, it gives CASSLGTGDFYEQYF.

This clone was seen just once. This sequence joins TRBV7-9 and TRBJ1-2, with D perhaps matching TRBD1 (6 bases). The CDR3 sequence is 15 residues long. V lost 5 bases and J lost 4, with 17 bases in between. The V gene's germline CDR1 is SEHNR and CDR2 FQNEAQ (reference sequence). Written as DNA, the CDR3 is TGTGCCAGCAGCCCTGGCAGGGGAAGCGGCTATGGCTACACCTTC. Translated, it gives CASSPGRGSGYGYTF.

This chain links TRBV6-5 with TRBJ1-4; tentative D call: TRBD1 (6 bases). V dropped 6 bases and J dropped 13 bases, with 21 bases sitting between them. This CDR3 contains 14 residues. CDR1 MNHEY and CDR2 SVGAGI come from the germline V gene. The DNA for the CDR3 is TGTGCCAGCAGCCATCCTTGGGGGGGGCTGGGACTGTTTTTT. It codes for CASSHPWGGLGLFF.

Here the CDR3 DNA reads TGTGCCAGCAGCTTGTGGATGCAAGAGACCCAGTACTTC. This sequence encodes CASSLWMQETQYF. This rearrangement joins TRBV5-6 to TRBJ2-5, with D unclear. Germline CDR1 reads SGHDT; CDR2 reads YYEEEE. The CDR3 consists of 13 residues. The V end was cut by 1 base, the J end by 2 bases, with 6 bases between.

The chain employs TRBV5-4 and TRBJ2-1; D is perhaps TRBD2 (5 bases). This CDR3 contains 13 residues. The V gene lost 0 bases and the J gene lost 7 bases, with 8 bases spanning the gap. Per the germline V gene, CDR1 is SGHNT and CDR2 is YYREEE (reference sequence). CDR3: CASSLGGPNEQFF. The CDR3 coding sequence is TGTGCCAGCAGCTTGGGCGGGCCTAATGAGCAGTTCTTC.

This clone was seen only a few times. CDR3 DNA sequence: TGTGCCAGCAGCTTAGAGGAGGGGCCTATCACTGAAGCTTTCTTT. Protein product: CASSLEEGPITEAFF. The J gene is TRBJ1-1, the V gene TRBV7-9, with D perhaps matching TRBD1 (5 bases). Trimming left V 1 base short and J 4 bases short, with 13 bases between. The germline V gene encodes CDR1 SEHNR and CDR2 FQNEAQ (reference sequence). CDR3 length: 15 residues.

In its sample, this clone ranks as medium-sized (0.01 to 0.1%). CDR3 in amino acids: CASSESGGLDYGYTF. For the CDR3, the DNA is TGTGCCAGCAGTGAGTCCGGGGGCCTTGACTATGGCTACACCTTC. The chain links TRBV27 to TRBJ1-2, with D tentatively TRBD1 (6 bases). Trimming stripped 5 bases from V and 3 bases from J, with 16 bases between. Germline assignment: CDR1 MNHEY and CDR2 SMNVEV (reference sequence). The CDR3 is 15 residues long.

The V call is TRBV7-8, the J call TRBJ2-5, with TRBD2 as a possible D gene (5 bases). CDR1 and CDR2 (germline): SGHVS, FQNEAQ. V was pared by 4 bases and J by 7 bases, with 7 bases between. This CDR3 spans 11 amino acids. CDR3 loop: CASSSGGTQYF. The CDR3 nucleotides read TGTGCCAGCAGCTCCGGAGGGACCCAGTACTTC.

The rearrangement links TRBV7-9 to TRBJ2-7, with 9 positions matching TRBD1. J gave up 6 bases and V 4 bases, and 7 bases lay outside the gene matches. The CDR3 runs to 14 residues. Looked up from germline, CDR1 is SEHNR and CDR2 is FQNEAQ (reference sequence). CDR3 DNA sequence: TGTGCCAGCAGCTCTTGGACAGGGGACGCCGAGCAGTACTTC. It translates to CASSSWTGDAEQYF.

The CDR3 nucleotides read TGCGCCAGCAGCTCAGCTAGAAACTCCTACGAGCAGTACTTC. It specifies CASSSARNSYEQYF. This chain connects TRBV5-1 to TRBJ2-7; D ambiguous. Germline CDR1 is SGHRS and CDR2 is YFSETQ. The CDR3 extends over 14 amino acids. V was cut by 3 bases and J by 0 bases, with 10 bases left in between.

V gene TRBV19 combines with J gene TRBJ1-1, with D possibly TRBD1 on 6 matching bases. Germline V gives CDR1 LNHDA, CDR2 SQIVND (reference sequence). V lost 6 bases to trimming and J lost 1 base, with 9 bases between them. CDR3 size: 13 residues. This CDR3 is CASRTGQNTEAFF. CDR3 in DNA: TGTGCCAGTAGGACGGGACAGAACACTGAAGCTTTCTTT. The full variable domain, rest sourced from reference TRBV19 and TRBJ1-1, is DGGITQSPKYLFRKEGQNVTLSCEQNLNHDAMYWYRQDPGQGLRLIYYSQIVNDFQKGDIAEGYSVSREKKESFPLTVTSAQKNPTAFYLCASRTGQNTEAFFGQGTRLTVV.

This chain links TRBV6-5 with TRBJ2-5, with D uncertain. The V gene lost 5 bases and the J gene lost 1 base, with 8 bases spanning the gap. The CDR3 contains 13 residues. Germline V gene lookup returns CDR1 MNHEY and CDR2 SVGAGI. CDR3 DNA: TGTGCCAGCAGTGGGGAATTCCAAGAGACCCAGTACTTC. It translates to CASSGEFQETQYF.

This chain links TRBV27 with TRBJ1-5, with no clear D. CDR1 and CDR2 from the germline V gene are MNHEY and SMNVEV (reference sequence). The CDR3 loop spans 15 amino acids. V was clipped by 6 bases and J by 0 bases, with 12 bases between them. The DNA of the CDR3 is TGTGCCAGCAGATCGGAGTTCGATAGCAATCAGCCCCAGCATTTT. Its protein is CASRSEFDSNQPQHF.